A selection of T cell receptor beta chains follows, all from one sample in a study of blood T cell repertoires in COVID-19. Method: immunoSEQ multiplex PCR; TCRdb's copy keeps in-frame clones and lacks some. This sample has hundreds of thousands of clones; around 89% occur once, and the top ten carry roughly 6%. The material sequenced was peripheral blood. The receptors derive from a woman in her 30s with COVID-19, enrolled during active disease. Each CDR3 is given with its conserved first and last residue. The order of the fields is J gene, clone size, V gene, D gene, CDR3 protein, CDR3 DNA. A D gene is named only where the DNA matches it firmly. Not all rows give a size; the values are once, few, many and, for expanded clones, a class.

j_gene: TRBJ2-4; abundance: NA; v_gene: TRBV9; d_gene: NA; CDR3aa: CASSVDPFSVGRKNIQYF; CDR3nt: TGTGCCAGCAGCGTAGACCCGTTCTCAGTGGGGAGGAAAAACATTCAGTACTTC
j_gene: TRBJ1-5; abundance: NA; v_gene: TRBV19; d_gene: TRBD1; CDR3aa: CASSTGTGGEYSNQPQHF; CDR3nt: TGTGCCAGTAGTACGGGGACAGGGGGCGAATATAGCAATCAGCCCCAGCATTTT
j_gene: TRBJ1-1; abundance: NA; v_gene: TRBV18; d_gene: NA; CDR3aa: CASSPLETRAAEAFF; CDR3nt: TGTGCCAGCTCACCTCTCGAGACTCGAGCCGCTGAAGCTTTCTTT
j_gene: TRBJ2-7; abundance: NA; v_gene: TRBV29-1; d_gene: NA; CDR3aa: CSVEERSGSEQYF; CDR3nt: TGCAGCGTTGAAGAGCGGTCCGGGAGTGAGCAGTACTTC
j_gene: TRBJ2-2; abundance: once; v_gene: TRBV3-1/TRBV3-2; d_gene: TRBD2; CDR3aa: CASSQGGTTTGELFF; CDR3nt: TGTGCCAGCAGCCAAGGTGGGACTACCACCGGGGAGCTGTTTTTT
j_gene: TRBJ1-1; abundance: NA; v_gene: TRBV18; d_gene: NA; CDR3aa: CASSPMGLNTEAFF; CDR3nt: TGTGCCAGCTCACCAATGGGCCTGAACACTGAAGCTTTCTTT
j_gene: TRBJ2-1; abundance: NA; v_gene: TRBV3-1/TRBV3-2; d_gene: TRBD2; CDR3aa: CASSLIAGGYNEQFF; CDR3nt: TGTGCCAGCAGCCTAATAGCGGGGGGTTACAATGAGCAGTTCTTC
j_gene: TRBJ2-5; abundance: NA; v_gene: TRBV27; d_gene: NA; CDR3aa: CASSLSLATHQETQYF; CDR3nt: TGTGCCAGCAGTTTATCTCTAGCGACTCATCAAGAGACCCAGTACTTC
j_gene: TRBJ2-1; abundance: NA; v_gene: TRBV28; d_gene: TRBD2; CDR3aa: CATNLSGGDYNEQFF; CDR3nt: TGTGCCACCAATCTCTCGGGGGGGGACTACAATGAGCAGTTCTTC
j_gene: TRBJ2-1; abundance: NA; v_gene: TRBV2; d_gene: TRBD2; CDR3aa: CASPKGTSGIPYNEQFF; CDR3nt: TGTGCCAGCCCGAAAGGGACTAGCGGGATTCCCTACAATGAGCAGTTCTTC
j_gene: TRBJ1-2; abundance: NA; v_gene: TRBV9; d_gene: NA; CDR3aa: CASSAETAIYGYTF; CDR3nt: TGTGCCAGCAGCGCCGAGACAGCGATCTATGGCTACACCTTC
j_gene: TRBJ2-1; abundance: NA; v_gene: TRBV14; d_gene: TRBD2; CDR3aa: CASSPQRGEQFF; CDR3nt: TGTGCCAGCAGCCCTCAGCGGGGGGAGCAGTTCTTC
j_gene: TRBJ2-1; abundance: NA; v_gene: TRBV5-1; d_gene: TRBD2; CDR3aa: CASSPLFSRTSGRWGEQFF; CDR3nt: TGCGCCAGCAGCCCCCTGTTTTCAAGGACTAGCGGGAGGTGGGGTGAGCAGTTCTTC
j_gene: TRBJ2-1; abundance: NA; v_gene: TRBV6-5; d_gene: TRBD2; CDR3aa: CASSPGGGSVAGQFF; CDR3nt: TGTGCCAGCAGTCCCGGGGGAGGGAGCGTCGCGGGGCAGTTCTTC
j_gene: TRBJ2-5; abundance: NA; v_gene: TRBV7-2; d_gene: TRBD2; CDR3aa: CASSPRTSGGAIETQYF; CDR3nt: TGTGCCAGCAGCCCGAGGACTAGCGGGGGGGCTATAGAGACCCAGTACTTC
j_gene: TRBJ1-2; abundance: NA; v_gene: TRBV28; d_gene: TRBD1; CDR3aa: CASNTGQGNGYTF; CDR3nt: TGTGCCAGCAACACGGGACAGGGGAATGGCTACACCTTC
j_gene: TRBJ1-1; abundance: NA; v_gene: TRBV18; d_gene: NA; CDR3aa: CASSHGGVATEAFF; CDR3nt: TGTGCCAGCTCACATGGAGGTGTGGCCACTGAAGCTTTCTTT
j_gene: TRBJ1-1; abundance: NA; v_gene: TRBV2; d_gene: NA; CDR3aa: CASSHYREAFF; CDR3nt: TGTGCCAGCAGTCATTACAGGGAAGCTTTCTTT
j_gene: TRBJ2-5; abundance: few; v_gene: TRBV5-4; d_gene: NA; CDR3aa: CASSLAARGETQYF; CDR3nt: TGTGCCAGCAGCTTGGCCGCCAGGGGAGAGACCCAGTACTTC
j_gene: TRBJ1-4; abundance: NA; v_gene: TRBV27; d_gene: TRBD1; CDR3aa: CASSLRTGSREKLFF; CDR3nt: TGTGCCAGCAGTTTACGGACAGGGAGTCGGGAAAAACTGTTTTTT
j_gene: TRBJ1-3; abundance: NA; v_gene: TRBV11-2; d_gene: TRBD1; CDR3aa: CASSADRRRNTIYF; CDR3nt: TGTGCCAGCAGCGCGGACAGGAGGCGAAACACCATATATTTT
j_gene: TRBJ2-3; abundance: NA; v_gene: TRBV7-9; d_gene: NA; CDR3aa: CASSRLRGTSTDTQYF; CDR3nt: TGTGCCAGCAGCCGCCTCAGGGGTACTAGCACAGATACGCAGTATTTT
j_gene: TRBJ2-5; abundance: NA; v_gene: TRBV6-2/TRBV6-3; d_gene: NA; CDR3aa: CASSYGDWMETQYF; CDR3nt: TGTGCCAGCAGTTACGGGGACTGGATGGAGACCCAGTACTTC
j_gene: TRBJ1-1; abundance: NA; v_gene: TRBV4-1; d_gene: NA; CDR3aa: CASSQGGAGTTNEAFF; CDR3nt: TGCGCCAGCAGCCAAGGTGGGGCAGGGACTACCAATGAAGCTTTCTTT
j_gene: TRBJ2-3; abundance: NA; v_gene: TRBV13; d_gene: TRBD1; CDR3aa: CASSRQGAGTDTQYF; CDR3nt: TGTGCCAGCAGCCGACAGGGGGCGGGCACAGATACGCAGTATTTT
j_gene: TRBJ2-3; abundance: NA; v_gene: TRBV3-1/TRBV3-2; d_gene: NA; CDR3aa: CASSQDEKDTQYF; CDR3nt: TGTGCCAGCAGCCAAGATGAGAAAGATACGCAGTATTTT
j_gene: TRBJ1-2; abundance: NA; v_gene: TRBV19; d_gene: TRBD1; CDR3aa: CASSGTGVSNYGYTF; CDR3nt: TGTGCCAGTAGTGGGACAGGGGTCTCTAACTATGGCTACACCTTC
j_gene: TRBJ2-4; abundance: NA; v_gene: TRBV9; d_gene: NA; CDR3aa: CASSPQGQPVQYF; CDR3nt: TGTGCCAGCAGCCCCCAGGGACAACCTGTTCAGTACTTC
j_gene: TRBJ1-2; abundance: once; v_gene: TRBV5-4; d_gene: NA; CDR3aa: CASRPNRVIYGYTF; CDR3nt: TGTGCCAGCAGACCAAACAGGGTGATCTATGGCTACACCTTC
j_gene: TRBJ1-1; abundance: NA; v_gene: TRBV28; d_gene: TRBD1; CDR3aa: CASSSPDRVGKTEAFF; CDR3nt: TGTGCCAGCAGTTCCCCGGACAGGGTGGGGAAGACTGAAGCTTTCTTT
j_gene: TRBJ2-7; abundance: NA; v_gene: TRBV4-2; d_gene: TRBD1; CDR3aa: CASSQEPGTVYEQYF; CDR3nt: TGTGCCAGCAGCCAAGAGCCCGGGACAGTCTACGAGCAGTACTTC
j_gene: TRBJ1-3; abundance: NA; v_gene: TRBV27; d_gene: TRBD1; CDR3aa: CASSRLPGGSGNTIYF; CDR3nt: TGTGCCAGCAGTAGACTACCAGGGGGCTCCGGAAACACCATATATTTT
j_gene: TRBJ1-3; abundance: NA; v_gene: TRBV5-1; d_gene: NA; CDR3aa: CASSPIQGNGNTIYF; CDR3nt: TGCGCCAGCAGCCCAATCCAGGGTAACGGAAACACCATATATTTT
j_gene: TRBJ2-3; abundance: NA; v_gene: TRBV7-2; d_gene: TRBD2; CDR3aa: CASSSQQLAGYSTDTQYF; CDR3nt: TGTGCCAGCAGCTCGCAACAACTAGCGGGATATAGCACAGATACGCAGTATTTT
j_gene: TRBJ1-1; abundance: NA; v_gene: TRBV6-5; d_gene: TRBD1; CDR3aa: CASSRGQGARAFF; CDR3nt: TGTGCCAGCAGTCGCGGACAGGGGGCGAGGGCTTTCTTT
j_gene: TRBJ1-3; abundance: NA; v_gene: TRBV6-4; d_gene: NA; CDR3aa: CASTARLRQPGNTIYF; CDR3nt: TGTGCCAGCACCGCACGACTGCGCCAACCTGGAAACACCATATATTTT
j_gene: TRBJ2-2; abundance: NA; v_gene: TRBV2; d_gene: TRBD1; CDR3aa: CASSGTGQNTGELFF; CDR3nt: TGTGCCAGCAGTGGGACAGGGCAGAACACCGGGGAGCTGTTTTTT
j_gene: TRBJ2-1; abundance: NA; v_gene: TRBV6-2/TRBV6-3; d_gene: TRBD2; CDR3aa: CASSSGLAGIWARYNEQFF; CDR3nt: TGTGCCAGCAGTTCCGGACTAGCGGGGATTTGGGCTAGATACAATGAGCAGTTCTTC
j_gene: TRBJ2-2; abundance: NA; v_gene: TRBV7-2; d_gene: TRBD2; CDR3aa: CASSLAAGGLRNTGELFF; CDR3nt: TGTGCCAGCAGCTTAGCTGCGGGAGGATTGAGGAACACCGGGGAGCTGTTTTTT
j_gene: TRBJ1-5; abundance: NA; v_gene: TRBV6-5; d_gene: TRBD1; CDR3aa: CASSWGQGNQPQHF; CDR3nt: TGTGCCAGCTCCTGGGGACAGGGGAATCAGCCCCAGCATTTT
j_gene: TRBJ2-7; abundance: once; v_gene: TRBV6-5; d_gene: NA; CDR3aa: CASSYGSEGGTYEQYF; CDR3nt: TGTGCCAGCAGTTACGGAAGCGAGGGGGGGACCTACGAGCAGTACTTC
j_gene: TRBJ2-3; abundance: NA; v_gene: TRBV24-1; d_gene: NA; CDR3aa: CATAAGRTDTQYF; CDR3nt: TGTGCCACCGCCGCGGGAAGAACAGATACGCAGTATTTT
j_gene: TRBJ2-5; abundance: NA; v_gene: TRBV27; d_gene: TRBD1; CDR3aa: CASSFDRGIETQYF; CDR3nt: TGTGCCAGCAGTTTTGACAGGGGTATAGAGACCCAGTACTTC
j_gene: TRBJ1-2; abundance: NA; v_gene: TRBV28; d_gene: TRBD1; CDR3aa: CASRVGQANYGYTF; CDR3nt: TGTGCCAGCAGGGTAGGACAGGCTAACTATGGCTACACCTTC
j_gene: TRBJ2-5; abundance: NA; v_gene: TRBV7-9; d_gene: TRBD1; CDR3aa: CASSSGQGGSETQYF; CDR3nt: TGTGCCAGCAGCTCGGGACAGGGTGGTTCGGAGACCCAGTACTTC
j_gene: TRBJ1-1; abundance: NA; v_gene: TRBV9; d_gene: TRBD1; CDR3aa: CASSEGTANTEAFF; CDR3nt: TGTGCCAGCAGCGAAGGGACAGCAAACACTGAAGCTTTCTTT
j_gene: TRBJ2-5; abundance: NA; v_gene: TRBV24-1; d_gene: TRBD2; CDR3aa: CATSTSGENQETQYF; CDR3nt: TGTGCCACCAGTACTAGCGGGGAAAATCAAGAGACCCAGTACTTC
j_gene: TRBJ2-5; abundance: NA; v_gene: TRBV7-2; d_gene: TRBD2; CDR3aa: CASSFQRGRQETQYF; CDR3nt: TGTGCCAGCAGCTTTCAGCGGGGAAGACAAGAGACCCAGTACTTC
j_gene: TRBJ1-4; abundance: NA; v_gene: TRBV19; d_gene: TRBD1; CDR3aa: CASSSRGAEKLFF; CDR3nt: TGTGCCAGTAGTAGCAGGGGGGCTGAAAAACTGTTTTTT
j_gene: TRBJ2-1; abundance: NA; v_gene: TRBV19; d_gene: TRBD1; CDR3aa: CASSMGTGGGSSDNEQFF; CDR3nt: TGTGCCAGTAGTATGGGTACAGGGGGAGGTAGCTCGGACAATGAGCAGTTCTTC
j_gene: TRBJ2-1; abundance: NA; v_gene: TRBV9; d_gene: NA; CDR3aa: CASSALVSSGNEQFF; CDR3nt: TGTGCCAGCAGCGCCCTAGTGTCTTCCGGGAATGAGCAGTTCTTC
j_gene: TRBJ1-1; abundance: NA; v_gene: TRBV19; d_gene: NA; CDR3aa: CASSIKGRSTEAFF; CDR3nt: TGTGCCAGTAGTATAAAGGGGAGGAGTACTGAAGCTTTCTTT
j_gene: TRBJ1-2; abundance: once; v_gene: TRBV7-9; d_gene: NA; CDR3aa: CASSSTGRTDYGYTF; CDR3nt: TGTGCCAGCAGCTCGACGGGACGGACAGATTATGGCTACACCTTC
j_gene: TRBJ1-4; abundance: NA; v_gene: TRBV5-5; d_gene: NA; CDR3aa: CASIMRATEGEKLFF; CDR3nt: TGTGCCAGCATCATGCGAGCGACAGAAGGCGAAAAACTGTTTTTT
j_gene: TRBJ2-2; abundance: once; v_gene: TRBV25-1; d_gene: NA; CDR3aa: CASSGQGLDTGELFF; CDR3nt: TGTGCCAGCAGTGGGCAGGGGCTGGACACCGGGGAGCTGTTTTTT